One and the same sample provided the 21 T cell receptor beta chains below, sequenced in a study of CD4 T cells in relation to SARS-CoV-2 and coronaviruses. The unexposed donors gave CD4+ T cells in about 2010-2018, prior to COVID-19. CD4+ T cells were isolated from the cells after around 10 days of culture. No antigens are known for them. The data were produced by immunoSEQ multiplex PCR, yet TCRdb's version contains in-frame clones alone and is incomplete. The data contain around 18,000 clones, roughly 80% of them singletons. The sample consisted of CD4+ T cells from PBMCs, cultured in vitro. These receptors were collected from a human donor in good health.

V usage is TRBV7-6 and J usage is TRBJ2-2; 7 bases line up with TRBD1. V lost 7 bases, J lost 3 bases, and 14 bases stayed unmatched. CDR1 is SGHVS, CDR2 FNYEAQ, per germline. CDR3 length equals 17 residues. The DNA of the CDR3 is TGTGCCAGCATCCCATTCGCAAGGGGGCGGTACACCGGGGAGCTGTTTTTT. As protein: CASIPFARGRYTGELFF.

The rearrangement joins TRBV2 to TRBJ1-5; 9 nucleotides match TRBD1. The V segment lost 8 bases and the J segment 3 bases; nucleotides outside the gene matches: 5. CDR3 length: 14 residues. CDR1 is SNHLY and CDR2 is FYNNEI in the germline V gene. DNA of the CDR3: TGTGCCAGCCGGGACAGGGCTTACAATCAGCCCCAGCATTTT. It codes for CASRDRAYNQPQHF.

The chain couples TRBV5-4 to TRBJ2-6, with D perhaps matching TRBD1 (6 bases). V lost 2 bases to trimming and J lost 4 bases, with 16 bases between them. Germline lookup yields CDR1 SGHNT and CDR2 YYREEE (reference sequence). The CDR3 is 17 amino acids. The DNA for the CDR3 is TGTGCCAGCAGCTTCGAGTTTTGGGGGACAGGGGCCAACGTCCTGACTTTC. This translates into CASSFEFWGTGANVLTF.

The chain uses TRBV11-2 and TRBJ2-3; D is perhaps TRBD2 (5 bases). This CDR3 is 13 amino acids long. Germline V gives CDR1 SGHAT, CDR2 FQNNGV. With 4 bases removed from V and 4 bases from J, the gap between germline ends came to 9 bases. The CDR3 reads CASSSPGADTQYF. CDR3 DNA: TGTGCCAGCAGCTCCCCCGGGGCAGATACGCAGTATTTT.

The V and J genes are TRBV5-1 and TRBJ1-5; D is unclear. Germline-derived CDR1 and CDR2 are SGHRS and YFSETQ. Trimming left V 0 bases short and J 6 bases short, with 10 bases between. This CDR3 is 14 amino acids long. The CDR3 DNA follows: TGCGCCAGCAGCTTGGGAGAGTTCGGTCAGCCCCAGCATTTT. Translated, it gives CASSLGEFGQPQHF.

The chain carries TRBV18 and TRBJ1-4; 7 bases match TRBD1. The CDR3 extends over 16 amino acids. V lost 6 bases, J lost 6 bases, and 13 bases stayed unmatched. Germline V gene data show CDR1 as KGHSH and CDR2 as LQKENI. The CDR3 DNA is TGTGCCAGCTCGCTCTCGGCAGGGGGGATTTATGAAAAACTGTTTTTT. Its translation: CASSLSAGGIYEKLFF.

This chain uses TRBV30 with TRBJ1-4; 8 bases fit TRBD1. V dropped 5 bases and J dropped 7; count of bases not matched to a gene: 12. This CDR3 spans 15 amino acids. Germline-derived CDR1 and CDR2 are GTSNPN and SVGIG (reference sequence). DNA for the CDR3: TGTGCCTGGGGAGGGGGACAGGCTGCGGGTGAAAAACTGTTTTTT. It codes for CAWGGGQAAGEKLFF.

J is TRBJ1-1 and V is TRBV10-1; 7 bases align to TRBD1. CDR1 WNHNN and CDR2 SYGVQD come from the germline V gene (reference sequence). With V trimmed by 3 bases and J by 0 bases, 7 bases remained unmatched. There are 16 residues in the CDR3. DNA for the CDR3: TGCGCCAGCAGTGAAGGGGGCCTACTGATGAACACTGAAGCTTTCTTT. This codes for CASSEGGLLMNTEAFF.

The chain uses TRBV11-2 and TRBJ2-1; either TRBD1 or TRBD2 may fit D (6 bases each). CDR3 length: 14 amino acids. V was cut by 5 bases and J by 10 bases, with 18 bases left in between. Germline loops: CDR1 SGHAT, CDR2 FQNNGV. Here the CDR3 reads CASSKGGSVLEQFF. The CDR3 bases are TGTGCCAGCAGCAAGGGGGGTAGCGTTTTGGAGCAGTTCTTC.

The V and J genes are TRBV5-4 and TRBJ2-7; possible D gene TRBD2, 7 bases. Per germline, CDR1 SGHNT and CDR2 YYREEE (reference sequence). V lost 7 bases, J lost 2 bases, and 16 bases lay in between. The CDR3 has 14 amino acids. CDR3: CASHKGGGPYEQYF. The DNA of the CDR3 is TGTGCCAGCCACAAGGGGGGGGGACCCTACGAGCAGTACTTC.

Comment on this clone: Other DNA sequences in the sample encode the same CDR3. The genes are TRBV27 and TRBJ1-1; TRBD1 matches 7 bases. The CDR3 covers 13 residues. Trimming removed 1 base from V and 5 bases from J; junction bases left unmatched: 1. CDR1 and CDR2 from the germline V gene are MNHEY and SMNVEV (reference sequence). CDR3 loop: CASSLYRGTEAFF. CDR3 sequence (DNA): TGTGCCAGCAGTTTATACAGGGGAACTGAAGCTTTCTTT.

The chain couples TRBV20-1 to TRBJ1-1; D is perhaps TRBD1 (5 bases). The length of the CDR3 is 10 residues. Per germline, CDR1 DFQATT and CDR2 SNEGSKA (reference sequence). The CDR3 is CTLGDTEAFF. For the CDR3, the DNA is TGCACCCTGGGGGACACTGAAGCTTTCTTT.

The chain joins TRBV9 to TRBJ2-2; D is possibly TRBD2 (6 bases). Trimming took off 1 base at V and 6 bases at J, with 16 bases between the two ends. Per germline, CDR1 SGDLS and CDR2 YYNGEE. CDR3 length: 16 amino acids. DNA of the CDR3: TGTGCCAGCAGCGTATCAGTGGGATGGGGGGCCGGGGAGCTGTTTTTT. Its protein is CASSVSVGWGAGELFF.

The V and J genes are TRBV20-1 and TRBJ2-1; unclear D gene. Germline V CDR1 and CDR2: DFQATT, SNEGSKA (reference sequence). Trimming removed 6 bases from V and 10 bases from J, with 13 bases in between. The CDR3 is 11 residues long. The CDR3 sequence: CSAKTPAEQFF. CDR3 bases: TGCAGTGCCAAGACTCCCGCGGAGCAGTTCTTC.

This clone was seen once. V usage is TRBV15 and J usage is TRBJ2-7, with 7 bases lining up with TRBD1. Germline assignment: CDR1 LNHNV and CDR2 YYDKDF (reference sequence). CDR3 length equals 16 residues. V trimming: 2 bases; J trimming: 3 bases; junction bases outside the gene matches: 10. In DNA form, the CDR3 reads TGTGCCACCAGCAGAAGTGGTGGGACAGCTCTCTACGAGCAGTACTTC. Its protein product is CATSRSGGTALYEQYF.

The chain combines TRBV28 with TRBJ2-1; D may be TRBD2 (6 bases). The CDR3 length is 15 residues. With 3 bases removed from V and 4 bases from J, the gap between germline ends came to 13 bases. Germline-derived CDR1 and CDR2 are MDHEN and SYDVKM. The CDR3 sequence: CASSFQRVGYNEQFF. CDR3 sequence (DNA): TGTGCCAGCAGTTTCCAGCGGGTGGGGTACAATGAGCAGTTCTTC.

This clone has just a few counts. The chain links TRBV29-1 to TRBJ2-2, with D uncertain. The CDR3 runs to 13 residues. The V end was cut by 4 bases, the J end by 2 bases, with 8 bases between. Germline V gene sequence: CDR1 SQVTM, CDR2 ANQGSEA. The CDR3 reads CSVVRGNTGELFF. The CDR3 bases are TGCAGCGTTGTTCGAGGAAACACCGGGGAGCTGTTTTTT.

This clone was recorded once. CDR3 region: CASRETGINSPLHF. The CDR3 DNA sequence: TGTGCCAGCAGGGAAACAGGGATTAATTCACCCCTCCACTTT. The chain joins TRBV2 to TRBJ1-6; perhaps TRBD1 as D (6 bases). Trimming pared 6 bases from V and 6 bases from J, leaving 12 bases between. The CDR3 is 14 amino acids. Germline V gene lookup returns CDR1 SNHLY and CDR2 FYNNEI.

The chain employs TRBV18 and TRBJ2-7, with 9 nucleotides matching TRBD1. The length of the CDR3 is 17 residues. V was clipped by 4 bases and J by 6 bases; unmatched bases: 16. CDR1 KGHSH and CDR2 LQKENI come from the germline V gene. CDR3 DNA: TGTGCCAGCTCACTTTCCCATCCGGGACAGGGCCTATCCGAGCAGTACTTC. It is translated as CASSLSHPGQGLSEQYF.

The chain combines TRBV5-6 with TRBJ1-3; maybe TRBD1 (5 bases). The CDR3 covers 17 residues. From germline, CDR1 is SGHDT and CDR2 YYEEEE. V was trimmed by 6 bases and J by 0 bases, leaving 19 bases between them. CDR3 coding DNA: TGTGCCAGCATTCGACTCCCCAGGGCCTTCTCTGGAAACACCATATATTTT. It encodes CASIRLPRAFSGNTIYF.

This chain uses TRBV27 with TRBJ1-6; 9 nucleotides line up with TRBD1. Germline values: CDR1 MNHEY, CDR2 SMNVEV (reference sequence). The V and J ends lost 3 bases and 8 bases, in that order; junction bases with no gene match: 2. This CDR3 contains 14 residues. The DNA for the CDR3 is TGTGCCAGCAGTTTGTGGACAGGGGATTCACCCCTCCACTTT. As protein: CASSLWTGDSPLHF.